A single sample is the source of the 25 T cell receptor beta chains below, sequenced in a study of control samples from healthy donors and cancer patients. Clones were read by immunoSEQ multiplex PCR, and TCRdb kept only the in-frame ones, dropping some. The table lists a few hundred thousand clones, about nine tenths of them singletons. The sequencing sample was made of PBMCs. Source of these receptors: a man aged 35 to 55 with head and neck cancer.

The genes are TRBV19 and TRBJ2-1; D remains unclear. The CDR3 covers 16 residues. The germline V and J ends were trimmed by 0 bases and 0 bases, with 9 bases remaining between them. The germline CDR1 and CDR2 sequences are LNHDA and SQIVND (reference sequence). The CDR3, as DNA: TGTGCCAGTAGTATAGAGAGAACCAGCTCCTACAATGAGCAGTTCTTC. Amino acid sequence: CASSIERTSSYNEQFF.

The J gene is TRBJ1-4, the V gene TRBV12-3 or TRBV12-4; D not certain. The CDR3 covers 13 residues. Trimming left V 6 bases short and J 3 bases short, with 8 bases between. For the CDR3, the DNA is TGTGCCAGCAGACGGACTGCTAATGAAAAACTGTTTTTT. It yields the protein CASRRTANEKLFF.

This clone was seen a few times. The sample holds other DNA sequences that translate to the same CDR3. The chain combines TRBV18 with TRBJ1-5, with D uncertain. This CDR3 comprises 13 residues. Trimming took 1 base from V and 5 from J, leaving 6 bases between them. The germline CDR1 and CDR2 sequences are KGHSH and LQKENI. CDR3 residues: CASSPQGDQPQHF. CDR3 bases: TGTGCCAGCTCACCACAGGGAGATCAGCCCCAGCATTTT. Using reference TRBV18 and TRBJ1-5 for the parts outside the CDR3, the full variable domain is NAGVMQNPRHLVRRRGQEARLRCSPMKGHSHVYWYRQLPEEGLKFMVYLQKENIIDESGMPKERFSAEFPKEGPSILRIQQVVRGDSAAYFCASSPQGDQPQHFGDGTRLSIL.

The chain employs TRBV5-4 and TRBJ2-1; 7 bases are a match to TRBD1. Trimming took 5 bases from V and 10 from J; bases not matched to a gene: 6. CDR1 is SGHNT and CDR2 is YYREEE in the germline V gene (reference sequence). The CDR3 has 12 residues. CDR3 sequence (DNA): TGTGCCAGCAGTTCGACAGGGCAAGAGCAGTTCTTC. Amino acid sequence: CASSSTGQEQFF.

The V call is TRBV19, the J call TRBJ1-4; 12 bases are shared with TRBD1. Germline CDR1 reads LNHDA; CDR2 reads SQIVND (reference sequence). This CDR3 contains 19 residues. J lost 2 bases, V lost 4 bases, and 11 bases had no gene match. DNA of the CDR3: TGTGCCAGTAGTAAATTACCGGGACAGGGGGCGCCTACTAATGAAAAACTGTTTTTT. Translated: CASSKLPGQGAPTNEKLFF. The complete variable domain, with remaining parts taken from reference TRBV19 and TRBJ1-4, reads DGGITQSPKYLFRKEGQNVTLSCEQNLNHDAMYWYRQDPGQGLRLIYYSQIVNDFQKGDIAEGYSVSREKKESFPLTVTSAQKNPTAFYLCASSKLPGQGAPTNEKLFFGSGTQLSVL.

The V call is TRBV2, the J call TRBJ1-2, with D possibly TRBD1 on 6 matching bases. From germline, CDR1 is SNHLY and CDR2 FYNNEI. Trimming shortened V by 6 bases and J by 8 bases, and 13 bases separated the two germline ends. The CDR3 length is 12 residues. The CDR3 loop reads CASRPGTRGYTF. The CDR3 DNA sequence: TGTGCCAGCAGGCCTGGGACACGAGGCTACACCTTC.

CDR3 loop: CASMVNSGNTIYF. The CDR3 DNA is TGTGCCAGCATGGTGAACTCTGGAAACACCATATATTTT. The chain is built from TRBV6-5 and TRBJ1-3; no firm D call. The germline CDR1 and CDR2 sequences are MNHEY and SVGAGI. The length of the CDR3 is 13 residues. V was cut by 7 bases and J by 0 bases, with 7 bases left in between.

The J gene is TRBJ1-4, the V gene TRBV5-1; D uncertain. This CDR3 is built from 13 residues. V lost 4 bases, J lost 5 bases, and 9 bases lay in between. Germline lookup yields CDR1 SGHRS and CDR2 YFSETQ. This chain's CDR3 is CASSRDSNEKLFF. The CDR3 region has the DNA TGCGCCAGCAGCCGGGATTCCAATGAAAAACTGTTTTTT.

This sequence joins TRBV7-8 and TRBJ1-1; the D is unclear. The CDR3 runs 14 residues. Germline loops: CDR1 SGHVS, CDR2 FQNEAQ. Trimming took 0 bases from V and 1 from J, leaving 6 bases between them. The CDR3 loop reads CASSLAAGNTEAFF. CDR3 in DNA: TGTGCCAGCAGCTTAGCGGCAGGGAACACTGAAGCTTTCTTT.

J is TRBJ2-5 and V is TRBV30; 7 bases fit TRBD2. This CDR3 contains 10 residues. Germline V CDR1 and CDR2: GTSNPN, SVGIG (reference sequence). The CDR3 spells CARGGETQYF. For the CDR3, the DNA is TGTGCACGGGGAGGGGAGACCCAGTACTTC.

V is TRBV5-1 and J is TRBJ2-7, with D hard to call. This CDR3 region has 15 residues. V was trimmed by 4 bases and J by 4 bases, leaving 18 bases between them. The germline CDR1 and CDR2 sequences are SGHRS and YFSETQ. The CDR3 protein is CASSLGSDVGYEQYF. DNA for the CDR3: TGCGCCAGCAGCCTGGGGTCAGACGTGGGTTACGAGCAGTACTTC.

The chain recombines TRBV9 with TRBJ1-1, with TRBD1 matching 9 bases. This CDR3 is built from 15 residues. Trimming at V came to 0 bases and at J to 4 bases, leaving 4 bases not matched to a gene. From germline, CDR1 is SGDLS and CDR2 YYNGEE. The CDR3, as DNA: TGTGCCAGCAGCGTAGCCCCGACAGGGGGCACTGAAGCTTTCTTT. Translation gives CASSVAPTGGTEAFF.

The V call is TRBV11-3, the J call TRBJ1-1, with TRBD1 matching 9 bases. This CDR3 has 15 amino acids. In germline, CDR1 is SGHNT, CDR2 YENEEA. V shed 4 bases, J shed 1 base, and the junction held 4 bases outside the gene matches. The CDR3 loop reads CASSSSTGGNTEAFF. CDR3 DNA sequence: TGTGCCAGCAGCTCCTCGACAGGGGGGAACACTGAAGCTTTCTTT.

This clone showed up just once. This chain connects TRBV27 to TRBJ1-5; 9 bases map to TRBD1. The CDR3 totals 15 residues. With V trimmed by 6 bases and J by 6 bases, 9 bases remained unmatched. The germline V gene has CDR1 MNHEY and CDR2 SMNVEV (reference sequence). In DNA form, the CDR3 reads TGTGCCAGCAGCCTACTACAGGGGGCAGGTCAGCCCCAGCATTTT. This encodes CASSLLQGAGQPQHF.

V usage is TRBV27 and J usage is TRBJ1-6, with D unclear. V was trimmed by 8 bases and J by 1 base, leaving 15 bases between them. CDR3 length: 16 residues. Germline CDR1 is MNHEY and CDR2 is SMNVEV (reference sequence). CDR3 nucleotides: TGTGCCAGCGCACCTAACCTCGGGTCCTATAATTCACCCCTCCACTTT. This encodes CASAPNLGSYNSPLHF.

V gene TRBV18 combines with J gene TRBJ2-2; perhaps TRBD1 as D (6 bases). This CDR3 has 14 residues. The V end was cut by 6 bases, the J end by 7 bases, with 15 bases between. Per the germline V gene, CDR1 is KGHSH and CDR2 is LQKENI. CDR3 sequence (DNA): TGTGCCAGCTCTCCGACAGGATACGGCGGGGAGCTGTTTTTT. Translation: CASSPTGYGGELFF.

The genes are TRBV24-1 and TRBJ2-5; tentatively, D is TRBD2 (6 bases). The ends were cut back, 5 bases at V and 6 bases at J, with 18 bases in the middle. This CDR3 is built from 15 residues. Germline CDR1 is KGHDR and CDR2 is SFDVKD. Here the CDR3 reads CATSGGVGGRKTQYF. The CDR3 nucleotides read TGTGCCACCAGTGGGGGGGTCGGGGGAAGGAAGACCCAGTACTTC.

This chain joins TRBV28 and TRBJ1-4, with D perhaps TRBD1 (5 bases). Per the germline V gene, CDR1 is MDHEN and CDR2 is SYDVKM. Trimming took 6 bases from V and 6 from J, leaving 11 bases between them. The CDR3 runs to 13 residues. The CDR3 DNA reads TGTGCCAGCAGCCCGGGGGGAGATGAAAAACTGTTTTTT. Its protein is CASSPGGDEKLFF.

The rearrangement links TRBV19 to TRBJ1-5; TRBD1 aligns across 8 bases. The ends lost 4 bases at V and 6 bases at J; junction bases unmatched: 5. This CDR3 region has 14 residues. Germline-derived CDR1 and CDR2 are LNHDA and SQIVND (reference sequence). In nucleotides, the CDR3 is TGTGCCAGTAGTAACGACAGGGGAGCTCAGCCCCAGCATTTT. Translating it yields CASSNDRGAQPQHF.

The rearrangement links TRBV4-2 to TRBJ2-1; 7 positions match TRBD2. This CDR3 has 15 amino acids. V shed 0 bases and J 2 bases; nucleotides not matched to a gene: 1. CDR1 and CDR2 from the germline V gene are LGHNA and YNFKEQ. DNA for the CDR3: TGTGCCAGCAGCCAAGAGGCGGGAGCCTACAATGAGCAGTTCTTC. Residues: CASSQEAGAYNEQFF.

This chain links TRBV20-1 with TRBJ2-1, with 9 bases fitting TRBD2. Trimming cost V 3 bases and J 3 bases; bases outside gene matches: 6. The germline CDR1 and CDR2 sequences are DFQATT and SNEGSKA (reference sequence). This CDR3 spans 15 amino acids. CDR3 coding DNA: TGCAGTGCTAGTCCCCCTAGCGGGGACTACAATGAGCAGTTCTTC. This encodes CSASPPSGDYNEQFF.

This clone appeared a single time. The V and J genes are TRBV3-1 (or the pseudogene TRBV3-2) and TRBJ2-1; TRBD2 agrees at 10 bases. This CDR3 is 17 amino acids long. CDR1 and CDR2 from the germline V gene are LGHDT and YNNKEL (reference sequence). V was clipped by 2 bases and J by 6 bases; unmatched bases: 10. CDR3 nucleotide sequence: TGTGCCAGCAGCCAACCCACGAGCGGGGGGGCCCGCAATGAGCAGTTCTTC. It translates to CASSQPTSGGARNEQFF.

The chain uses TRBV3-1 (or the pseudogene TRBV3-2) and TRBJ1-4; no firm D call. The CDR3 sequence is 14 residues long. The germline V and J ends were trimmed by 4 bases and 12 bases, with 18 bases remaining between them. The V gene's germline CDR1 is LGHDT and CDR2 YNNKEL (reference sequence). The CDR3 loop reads CASSPGPRVEELFF. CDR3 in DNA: TGTGCCAGCAGCCCCGGGCCCCGCGTCGAGGAACTGTTTTTT.

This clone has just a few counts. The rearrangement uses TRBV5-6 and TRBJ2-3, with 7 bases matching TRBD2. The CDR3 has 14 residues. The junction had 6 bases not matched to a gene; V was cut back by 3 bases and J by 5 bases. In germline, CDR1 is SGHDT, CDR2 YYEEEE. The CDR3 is CASSSGLERDTQYF. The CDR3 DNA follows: TGTGCCAGCAGCTCAGGACTAGAAAGAGATACGCAGTATTTT.

CDR3 sequence: CASSPSWSSGNTIYF. The CDR3 DNA is TGTGCCAGCAGTCCATCGTGGAGCTCTGGAAACACCATATATTTT. This chain connects TRBV28 to TRBJ1-3; no reliable D call. V lost 5 bases and J lost 0, with 11 bases in between. CDR1 and CDR2 (germline): MDHEN, SYDVKM. This CDR3 has 15 residues. The variable domain in full, with the rest retrieved from reference TRBV28 and TRBJ1-3, is DVKVTQSSRYLVKRTGEKVFLECVQDMDHENMFWYRQDPGLGLRLIYFSYDVKMKEKGDIPEGYSVSREKKERFSLILESASTNQTSMYLCASSPSWSSGNTIYFGEGSWLTVV.